This record covers a single T cell receptor beta chain. Per the original methods: Amplification of reference gene primers provided the estimated nucleated cell counts. Some clones are missing from TCRdb's copy, which holds only in-frame ones; the method was immunoSEQ multiplex PCR. D and trimming were read from the DNA, whereas the V and J calls and clone size are those reported in that table. The profile shows 290,000 or so clones, roughly 85% of them singletons. The data stem from a study of blood T cell repertoires in COVID-19. The CDR3 is 18 residues long. Germline V lookup: CDR1 MNHEY, CDR2 SVGEGT. The V and J ends lost 2 bases and 4 bases, in that order; junction bases with no gene match: 14.

The sequence derives from a man aged 45-65 years with active or convalescent COVID-19. Input material: peripheral blood. The V call is TRBV6-2 or TRBV6-3, the J call TRBJ1-5, with TRBD1 matching 7 bases. CDR3 DNA sequence: TGTGCCAGCAGTTACACGAGGACAGGTCCCCCTCAAAATCAGCCCCAGCATTTT. It translates to CASSYTRTGPPQNQPQHF.